Given below is one T cell receptor (beta chain) in context. Its binding antigen is unknown. No base quality information exists; no much larger clone differs at one position. The sample comes from a study of identical twins listed by TCRdb under 2016. Regarding the research as a whole: To test whether fetal clonotypes persist, this study deep-sequenced TCR alpha and beta repertoires from monozygotic twins, from unrelated adults of various ages, and from cord blood. Replicate twin experiments were performed at different times using different library preparation protocols to rule out contamination. Beyond this particular receptor, the publication reports: Because the same donors could not be followed over many years, conclusions were based on cross-sectional statistical analysis. Compared with coincidental sharing between unrelated individuals, an excess of low generation-probability sequences was observed among out-of-frame TCR alpha sequences shared between twins. Invariant T cells such as MAIT and iNKT could partly confound zero-insertion analyses, though diverse VJ usage argued against this for most clonotypes. In monozygotic twins, out-of-frame TCR alpha sharing was systematically underestimated by recombination models, although the models agreed with sharing between unrelated individuals. Abundant cord blood beta clonotypes had fewer insertions, young adult naive repertoires showed a similar but weaker trend, and memory repertoires showed no such trend. Excess twin sharing in beta out-of-frame sequences was weaker because fewer shared sequences lowered the signal-to-noise ratio.

All donors were healthy Caucasians. The twin cohort consisted of three pairs of female monozygotic twins, all aged 18 to 29 years. Positive isolation kits from Invitrogen were used to isolate the CD4+ and CD8+ T cell populations. At the junction V is shortened by 5 bases and J by 5 bases; bases outside the gene matches: 16. The CDR3 sequence holds 19 residues, the cysteine and phenylalanine included. Just CDR3 DNA is preserved here, 57 bases in frame from base 1. CDR1 and CDR2 were assigned from the germline V gene as MGHDK and SYGVNS. Library method: 5' RACE. Sequencing was carried out with an Illumina HiSeq 2000. A universal primer binding site was introduced by template switching, and a unique molecular identifier was present in the final cDNA, enabling accurate counting of TCR cDNA molecules. Specific primers in the conserved constant-segment region were used to synthesize first-strand cDNA for the TCR alpha and beta chains. To control for contamination, every cDNA library carried two barcodes: a SMART-Mk sample barcode plus Illumina barcodes. Two successive PCR steps introduced TruSeq adapter sequences along with Illumina sample barcodes. TCR alpha and beta cDNA libraries were sequenced on the Illumina HiSeq platform with custom primers. On the study's bioinformatics: MiGEC processed the raw reads to extract unique molecular identifiers, while MiXCR was used to determine the CDR3 positions. For each individual, recombination models were inferred using an EM algorithm with the repgenHMM and IGoR tools. Shared clonotype analysis was performed with the tcR package in R, normalizing sharing by the product of cloneset sizes. To study raw recombination without the effects of thymic and clonal selection, out-of-frame nonproductive sequences were analyzed. The public reads were run again by TCRdb, first through fastp at Q25 and then through MiXCR, and only productive beta chains were kept. Identical CDR3 protein sequences are pooled into one entry, listed with their most common genes and DNA. V and J calls and clone size were set by TCRdb, not the authors. The sample table records around 530,000 distinct CDR3 sequences; roughly 15% of these occur just once. Roughly 0.42% of the sample is in the top ten clones.

The same specimen was also included in a second study, on yellow fever vaccine responses in identical twins. The second study's authors report: The T cell response to vaccination in identical twins was reported by the authors to appear partly convergent and partly personalized. In identical twins, the study followed T cell clones that responded to the vaccine with precision.

The source is a woman under 30 in good health. The chain is made from TRBV25-1 and TRBJ2-3; 13 junctional bases match TRBD2. Specimen: CD4+ T cells sorted from blood. CDR3 loop: CASSRRGKTSGRAQDTQYF. The sequence in DNA is TGTGCCAGCAGTCGACGCGGGAAAACTAGCGGGAGGGCCCAAGATACGCAGTATTTT.